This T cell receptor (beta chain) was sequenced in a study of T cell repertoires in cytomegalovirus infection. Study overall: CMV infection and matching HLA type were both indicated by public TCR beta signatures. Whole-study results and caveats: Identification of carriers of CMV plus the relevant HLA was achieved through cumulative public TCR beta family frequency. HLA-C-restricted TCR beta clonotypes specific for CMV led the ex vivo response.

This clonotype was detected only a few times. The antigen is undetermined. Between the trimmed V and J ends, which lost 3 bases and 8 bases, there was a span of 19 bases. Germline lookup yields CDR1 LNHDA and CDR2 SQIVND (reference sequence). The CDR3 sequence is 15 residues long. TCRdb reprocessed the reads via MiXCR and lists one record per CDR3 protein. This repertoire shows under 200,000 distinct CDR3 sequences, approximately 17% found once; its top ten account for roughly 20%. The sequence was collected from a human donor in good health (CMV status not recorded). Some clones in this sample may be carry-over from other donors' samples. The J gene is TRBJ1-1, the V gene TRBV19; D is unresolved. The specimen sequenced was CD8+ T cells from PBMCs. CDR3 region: CASSIRTDSVGEAFF. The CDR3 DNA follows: TGTGCCAGTAGTATTCGGACCGACTCGGTGGGGGAAGCTTTCTTT.